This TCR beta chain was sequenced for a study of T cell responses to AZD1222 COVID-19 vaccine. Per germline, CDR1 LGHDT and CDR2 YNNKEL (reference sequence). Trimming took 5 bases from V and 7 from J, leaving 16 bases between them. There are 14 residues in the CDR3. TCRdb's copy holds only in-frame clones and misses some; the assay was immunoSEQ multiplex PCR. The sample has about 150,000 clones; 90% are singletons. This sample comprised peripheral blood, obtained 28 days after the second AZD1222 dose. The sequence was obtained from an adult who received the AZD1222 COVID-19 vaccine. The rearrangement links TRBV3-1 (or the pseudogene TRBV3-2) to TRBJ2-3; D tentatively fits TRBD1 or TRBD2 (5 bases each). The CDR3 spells CASSLSVRGHTQYF. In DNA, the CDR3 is TGTGCCAGCAGCTTGAGCGTCCGGGGCCATACGCAGTATTTT.